This TCR beta chain comes out of a study of T cells in Graves' hyperthyroidism and ophthalmopathy. Broader study findings: Model-based prediction identified ophthalmopathy a median approximately 6.2 months prior to its onset. From stable hyperthyroidism, ophthalmopathy was separated by a 13 V-J model.

This clonotype appeared many times. Its cognate antigen is unknown. V lost 2 bases and J lost 0, with 9 bases in between. The CDR3 extends over 15 amino acids. The germline gives CDR1 SEHNR, CDR2 FQNEAQ (reference sequence). There were TCR beta CDR3 regions amplified from RNA transcripts. An initial round of RT-PCR targeting the TCR CDR3 relied on the HTBI primer set. TCRdb reprocessed the multiplex PCR reads with MiXCR, giving one entry per CDR3 protein. The sample lists 90,000 to 120,000 distinct CDR3 sequences, about 16% seen once, with about 45% in the top ten. The chain couples TRBV7-9 to TRBJ2-3; weak D call: TRBD2 (5 bases). The TCR sequence derives from a woman in her fifties or sixties with Graves' hyperthyroidism. The sequenced sample consisted of blood. In DNA form, the CDR3 reads TGTGCCAGCAGCTTACTAGCATCAAGCACAGATACGCAGTATTTT. It codes for CASSLLASSTDTQYF.